One sample yielded the 15 T cell receptor beta chains listed below, sequenced in a study of human T cells and chemical hapten exposure. TCRdb itself ran the RACE reads through MiXCR, one entry per CDR3 protein. Here the sample spans 100,000 or so distinct CDR3 sequences, approximately 11% being singletons. Time point of the sample: patch test 1, 2 weeks after DPC sensitization. The treatment: therapeutic diphenylcyclopropenone sensitization with weekly scalp DPC. The sequencing here drew on whole blood, taken in connection with sensitization to the hapten diphenylcyclopropenone (DPC). These receptors all stem from a middle-aged woman with alopecia areata. Some clones in this sample may be carry-over from other donors' samples.

This clonotype came up many times. The genes are TRBV5-4 and TRBJ1-4; weak D call: TRBD1 (6 bases). Germline V gives CDR1 SGHNT, CDR2 YYREEE (reference sequence). The CDR3 length is 13 residues. V lost 4 bases and J 8 bases, leaving 12 bases between the germline ends. The CDR3 here is CASSTGGREKLFF. The CDR3 region has the DNA TGTGCCAGCAGCACCGGGGGGCGGGAAAAACTGTTTTTT.

This clonotype has only a few counts. The CDR3 sequence is CASSLALAGEGQPQHF. The CDR3 bases are TGTGCCAGCAGTTTAGCGCTGGCAGGAGAAGGCCAGCCCCAGCATTTT. The chain joins TRBV12-3 or TRBV12-4 to TRBJ1-5; no reliable D call. CDR3 length: 16 amino acids. V lost 0 bases, J lost 7 bases, and 16 bases lay in between.

This clonotype was seen just once. This chain uses TRBV6-6 with TRBJ1-6, with TRBD1 matching over 7 bases. This CDR3 comprises 14 residues. CDR1 and CDR2 from the germline V gene are MNHNY and SVGAGI (reference sequence). V was pared by 6 bases and J by 7 bases, with 6 bases of the junction left unmatched. Here the CDR3 reads CASSTTGANSPLHF. The DNA for the CDR3 is TGTGCCAGCAGCACAACAGGGGCCAATTCACCCCTCCACTTT.

This clonotype was observed at least ten times. This sequence joins TRBV6-4 and TRBJ2-1; D is tentatively TRBD1 or TRBD2 (5 bases each). V lost 6 bases, J lost 9 bases, and 24 bases lay in between. This CDR3 region has 16 residues. CDR1 is MRHNA and CDR2 is SNTAGT in the germline V gene. CDR3: CASSLELGQPRGEQFF. The DNA of the CDR3 is TGTGCCAGCAGCCTGGAATTAGGGCAGCCGAGGGGTGAGCAGTTCTTC.

This clonotype was recorded at least ten times. This chain uses TRBV19 with TRBJ2-1; 10 nucleotides align to TRBD1. The CDR3 is 16 amino acids. Trimming cost V 1 base and J 5 bases; bases outside gene matches: 5. CDR1 and CDR2 from the germline V gene are LNHDA and SQIVND (reference sequence). CDR3 amino acids: CASSIGPGTGDNEQFF. The CDR3 DNA is TGTGCCAGTAGTATAGGGCCGGGGACAGGGGACAATGAGCAGTTCTTC.

In this sample, this clonotype turned up many times. This chain connects TRBV5-4 to TRBJ2-7; D is undetermined. CDR1 is SGHNT and CDR2 is YYREEE in the germline V gene (reference sequence). Trimming stripped 0 bases from V and 2 bases from J, with 12 bases between. The CDR3 length is 15 residues. CDR3 in amino acids: CASSLALGPTYEQYF. As DNA, the CDR3 is TGTGCCAGCAGCTTGGCGTTGGGCCCCACCTACGAGCAGTACTTC.

This clonotype turned up a few times. The rearrangement links TRBV5-6 to TRBJ2-5; no firm D call. The CDR3 runs 15 residues. The V gene lost 0 bases and the J gene lost 1 base, with 10 bases spanning the gap. Per the germline V gene, CDR1 is SGHDT and CDR2 is YYEEEE. The CDR3 region has the DNA TGTGCCAGCAGCTTGGAGGGTATTAGCCAAGAGACCCAGTACTTC. It codes for CASSLEGISQETQYF.

This clonotype was detected ten times or more. This chain uses TRBV13 with TRBJ2-4; possibly TRBD1 or TRBD2 for D (6 bases each). Trimming cost V 0 bases and J 8 bases, with 11 bases left between them. This CDR3 is built from 14 residues. In germline, CDR1 is PRHDT, CDR2 FYEKMQ (reference sequence). CDR3 region: CASSLGTRGDIQYF. The CDR3 DNA sequence: TGTGCCAGCAGCTTAGGCACTAGGGGGGACATTCAGTACTTC.

The chain has TRBV18 and TRBJ1-1; 7 positions match TRBD1. Germline assignment: CDR1 KGHSH and CDR2 LQKENI. V lost 4 bases, J lost 0 bases, and 11 bases stayed unmatched. There are 17 residues in the CDR3. CDR3 amino acids: CASSHTNRGIMNTEAFF. Here the CDR3 DNA reads TGTGCCAGCTCACACACAAACAGGGGTATAATGAACACTGAAGCTTTCTTT.

In its sample, this clonotype was seen a few times. This sequence joins TRBV9 and TRBJ2-1, with D maybe TRBD2 (5 bases). The CDR3 length is 15 residues. The germline V gene encodes CDR1 SGDLS and CDR2 YYNGEE. V lost 2 bases to trimming and J lost 6 bases, with 15 bases between them. The CDR3 sequence is CASSVRPGLLNEQFF. CDR3 nucleotide sequence: TGTGCCAGCAGCGTTCGTCCCGGACTCCTCAATGAGCAGTTCTTC. The entire variable domain, with the rest obtained from reference TRBV9 and TRBJ2-1, is as follows: DSGVTQTPKHLITATGQRVTLRCSPRSGDLSVYWYQQSLDQGLQFLIQYYNGEERAKGNILERFSAQQFPDLHSELNLSSLELGDSALYFCASSVRPGLLNEQFFGPGTRLTVL.

This clonotype has just a few counts. The chain carries TRBV30 and TRBJ2-1; 7 bases align to TRBD1. The V and J ends lost 3 bases and 5 bases, in that order; junction bases with no gene match: 4. The germline V gene has CDR1 GTSNPN and CDR2 SVGIG (reference sequence). The CDR3 covers 13 residues. Here the CDR3 DNA reads TGTGCCTGGAGAGGGACAGCGAACAATGAGCAGTTCTTC. Translated: CAWRGTANNEQFF.

The rearrangement joins TRBV30 to TRBJ1-6; D gene unclear. Trimming removed 3 bases from V and 4 bases from J, with 16 bases in between. Germline loops: CDR1 GTSNPN, CDR2 SVGIG (reference sequence). The CDR3 consists of 16 residues. The CDR3 loop is CAWRAAPVPYNSPLHF. CDR3 DNA sequence: TGTGCCTGGAGAGCCGCCCCGGTGCCGTATAATTCACCCCTCCACTTT.

This clonotype was seen many times. The V call is TRBV29-1, the J call TRBJ1-1; D may be TRBD1 (6 bases). This CDR3 spans 12 amino acids. V was cut by 0 bases and J by 10 bases, with 12 bases left in between. Per the germline V gene, CDR1 is SQVTM and CDR2 is ANQGSEA. The CDR3 here is CSVEDQGSGAFF. The DNA for the CDR3 is TGCAGCGTTGAAGACCAGGGGAGTGGAGCTTTCTTT.

This clonotype has at least ten counts. The V gene is TRBV12-3 or TRBV12-4, the J gene TRBJ1-5; D is possibly TRBD1 (5 bases). The V end lost 6 bases, the J end lost 4 bases, and 10 bases lay between the germline ends. This CDR3 has 13 amino acids. The CDR3 region is CASSSGANQPQHF. The CDR3 nucleotides read TGTGCCAGCAGCTCCGGGGCTAATCAGCCCCAGCATTTT.

This clonotype was counted only a few times. This rearrangement joins TRBV4-3 to TRBJ1-1; possibly TRBD1 for D (5 bases). The germline gives CDR1 LGHNA, CDR2 YSLEER. The CDR3 has 13 residues. Trimming removed 1 base at V and 7 bases at J, with 10 bases between. The DNA for the CDR3 is TGCGCCAGCAGCCAAGTAAGGGACGGTGAAGCTTTCTTT. This encodes CASSQVRDGEAFF.